The rows below give T cell receptor beta chains drawn from one sample of a study of blood T cells in healthy people across ages. TCRdb analysed the 5' RACE reads with MiXCR anew, one entry per CDR3 protein. The sample contains fewer than 950,000 distinct CDR3 sequences, less than 70% of which appear only once. Sequencing was performed on blood. The receptors were sampled from a man aged 80 or over in good health. CDR3s include the opening cysteine and the closing phenylalanine or tryptophan. The D gene is left open where the match is weak. Clone size is given for some rows only: seen once, a few or many times, or a class if the clone is expanded.

abundance	v_gene	j_gene	d_gene	CDR3nt	CDR3aa
.	TRBV6-1	TRBJ2-3	.	TGTGCCAGCAGTGAAGCCCGGGAACCTGACACAGATACGCAGTATTTT	CASSEAREPDTDTQYF
.	TRBV12-3/TRBV12-4	TRBJ2-3	.	TGTGGCAGCAGTACGCTCGAAGGACTAAGGCCCAGATACGCGTATTTT	CGSSTLEGLRPRYAYF
once	TRBV6-1	TRBJ2-1	.	TGTGCCAGCAGGGGTACGGGAAGGGATGAGCAGTTCTTC	CASRGTGRDEQFF
.	TRBV4-2	TRBJ2-1	.	TGTGCCAGCAGCCCAAATTCGGGTTTGCCGTTCTTC	CASSPNSGLPFF
.	TRBV11-2	TRBJ2-7	.	TGTGCCAGCAGCCCAATCACCTACGAGCAGTACTTC	CASSPITYEQYF
many	TRBV20-1	TRBJ1-1	.	TGCAGTGCTAGAGACCTTGAAGCTTTCTTT	CSARDLEAFF
.	TRBV5-4	TRBJ2-7	.	TGTGCCAGCAGCTGGCGGGTTGACGAGCAGTACTTC	CASSWRVDEQYF
few	TRBV7-8	TRBJ2-1	.	TGTGCCAGCAGCCTTACGAGGGGGAGCTCCTACAATGAGCAGTTCTTC	CASSLTRGSSYNEQFF
.	TRBV2	TRBJ1-4	.	TGTGCCAGCAGTGAAGTAGGTGGCAATTATGAAAAACTGTTTTTT	CASSEVGGNYEKLFF
.	TRBV7-2	TRBJ2-4	TRBD1	TGTGCCAGCAGCCGGTCACAGGGGCCTGAAAACATTCAGTACTTC	CASSRSQGPENIQYF
.	TRBV7-9	TRBJ2-7	TRBD2	TGTGCCAGCAGCTCAAGGAATAGCGGGAGGTCGTTCTACGAGCAGTACTTC	CASSSRNSGRSFYEQYF
few	TRBV18	TRBJ2-6	TRBD1	TGTGCCAGCTCACCAGACAGGGGGTACGGGGCCAACGTCCTGACTTTC	CASSPDRGYGANVLTF
.	TRBV20-1	TRBJ2-1	.	TGCAGTGCTAGAACCGGAGGGGTGAATGAGCAGTTCTTC	CSARTGGVNEQFF
.	TRBV29-1	TRBJ1-2	.	TGCAGCGTTGGGGGGGTCGGCGGCTACACCTTC	CSVGGVGGYTF
.	TRBV2	TRBJ1-4	TRBD1	TGTGCCAGCAGTGCCACAGGGGCCTATGAAAAACTGTTTTTT	CASSATGAYEKLFF
.	TRBV10-3	TRBJ2-5	TRBD2	TGTGCCATCAGAACAGGGACTAGCGGGGGGTTAGGAGAGACCCAGTACTTC	CAIRTGTSGGLGETQYF
.	TRBV3-1	TRBJ1-1	.	TGTGCCAGCAGCCAATATGGCTCCAACACTGAAGCTTTCTTT	CASSQYGSNTEAFF
few	TRBV3-1	TRBJ2-7	.	TGTGCCAGCAGCCAAGACGGATCTGCCTCCTACGAGCAGTACTTC	CASSQDGSASYEQYF
.	TRBV11-3	TRBJ2-7	TRBD2	TGTGCCAGCAGCTTGGCAGCCGGGACTAGCGGGAGGTACGAGCAGTACTTC	CASSLAAGTSGRYEQYF
few	TRBV9	TRBJ1-1	TRBD1	TGTGCCAGCAGCGAGCAGGGGGCAGGTAGGGGCACTGAAGCTTTCTTT	CASSEQGAGRGTEAFF
.	TRBV25-1	TRBJ1-5	TRBD1	TGTGCCAGCAGTGGACAGGGTACCAATCAGCCCCAGCATTTT	CASSGQGTNQPQHF
.	TRBV5-1	TRBJ1-1	.	TGCGCCAGCAGCTTAATGGGGATGAACACTGAAGCTTTCTTT	CASSLMGMNTEAFF
.	TRBV10-2	TRBJ2-7	.	TGCGCCAGCAGTCACCCCTACGAGCAGTACTTC	CASSHPYEQYF
.	TRBV12-3/TRBV12-4	TRBJ2-1	TRBD1	TGTGCCAGCAGAACCGGGACAGGGAGCTACAATGAGCAGTTCTTC	CASRTGTGSYNEQFF
.	TRBV28	TRBJ2-1	.	TGTGCCAGCAACCCCGGTGGAACTATCTACAATGAGCAGTTCTTC	CASNPGGTIYNEQFF
few	TRBV29-1	TRBJ2-1	.	TGCAGCGTGAGGGGGACTGGCGAAAGCTCCTACAATGAGCAGTTCTTC	CSVRGTGESSYNEQFF
.	TRBV11-2	TRBJ2-2	.	TGTACCAGCAGCCGGGGACACTCGAACACCGGGGAGCTGTTTTTT	CTSSRGHSNTGELFF
.	TRBV15	TRBJ2-3	.	TGTGCCACCAGCAGAGATCAGGGAAAGGATACGCAGTATTTT	CATSRDQGKDTQYF